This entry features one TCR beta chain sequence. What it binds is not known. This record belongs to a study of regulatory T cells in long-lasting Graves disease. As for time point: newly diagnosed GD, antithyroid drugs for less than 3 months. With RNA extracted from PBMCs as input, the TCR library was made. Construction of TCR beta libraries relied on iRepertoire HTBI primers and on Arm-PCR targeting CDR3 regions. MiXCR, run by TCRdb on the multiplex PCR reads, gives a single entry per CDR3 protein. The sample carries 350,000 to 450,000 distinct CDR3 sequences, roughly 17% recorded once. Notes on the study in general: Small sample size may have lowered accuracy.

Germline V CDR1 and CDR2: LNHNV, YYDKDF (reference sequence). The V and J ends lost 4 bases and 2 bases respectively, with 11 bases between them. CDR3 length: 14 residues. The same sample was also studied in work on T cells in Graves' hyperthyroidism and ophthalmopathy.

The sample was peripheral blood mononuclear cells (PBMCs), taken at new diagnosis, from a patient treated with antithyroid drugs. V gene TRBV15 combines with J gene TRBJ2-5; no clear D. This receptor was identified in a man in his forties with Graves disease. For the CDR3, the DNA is TGTGCCACCAGCATGGCACGGACGCAAGAGACCCAGTACTTC. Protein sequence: CATSMARTQETQYF. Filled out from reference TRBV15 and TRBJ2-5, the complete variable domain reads DAMVIQNPRYQVTQFGKPVTLSCSQTLNHNVMYWYQQKSSQAPKLLFHYYDKDFNNEADTPDNFQSRRPNTSFCFLDIRSPGLGDTAMYLCATSMARTQETQYFGPGTRLLVL.